Given below is one TCR beta chain in context. The data derive from a study of identical twins' blood T cells. Using its own MiXCR run on the 5' RACE reads, TCRdb lists one record per CDR3 protein. Among 350,000 to 400,000 distinct CDR3 sequences listed, 28% were seen once. Germline V gene sequence: CDR1 MNHNY, CDR2 SVGAGI (reference sequence). The V gene lost 6 bases and the J gene lost 2 bases, with 17 bases spanning the gap. The CDR3 sequence is 15 residues long. This chain links TRBV6-6 with TRBJ2-7, with D perhaps TRBD1 or TRBD2 (5 bases each). The receptor was isolated from a woman between 18 and 50 years old in good health. What was sequenced was PBMCs. CDR3: CASSEGPQLTYEQYF. The CDR3 DNA follows: TGTGCCAGCAGCGAGGGGCCCCAACTAACCTACGAGCAGTACTTC.